This T cell receptor (beta chain) was captured by sequencing in a study of CD8 T cells in Susac syndrome. This CDR3 has 16 amino acids. The germline gives CDR1 LGHDT, CDR2 YNNKEL (reference sequence). V was clipped by 1 base and J by 3 bases; unmatched bases: 5. Reverse transcription used roughly 0.45 to 1 ug RNA and random hexamers. MiXCR, applied by TCRdb to the immunoSEQ multiplex PCR reads, yields one record per CDR3 protein. Among some 120,000 distinct CDR3 sequences, 90% to 95% were seen once, and the ten largest hold roughly 0.12%. The V and J genes are TRBV3-1 and TRBJ2-2, with 7 bases that match TRBD2. This sequence was found in a human donor in good health. The sequenced sample was CD4+ T cells from PBMCs. This CDR3 reads CASSQVAGADTGELFF. DNA of the CDR3: TGTGCCAGCAGCCAAGTGGCGGGAGCGGACACCGGGGAGCTGTTTTTT.